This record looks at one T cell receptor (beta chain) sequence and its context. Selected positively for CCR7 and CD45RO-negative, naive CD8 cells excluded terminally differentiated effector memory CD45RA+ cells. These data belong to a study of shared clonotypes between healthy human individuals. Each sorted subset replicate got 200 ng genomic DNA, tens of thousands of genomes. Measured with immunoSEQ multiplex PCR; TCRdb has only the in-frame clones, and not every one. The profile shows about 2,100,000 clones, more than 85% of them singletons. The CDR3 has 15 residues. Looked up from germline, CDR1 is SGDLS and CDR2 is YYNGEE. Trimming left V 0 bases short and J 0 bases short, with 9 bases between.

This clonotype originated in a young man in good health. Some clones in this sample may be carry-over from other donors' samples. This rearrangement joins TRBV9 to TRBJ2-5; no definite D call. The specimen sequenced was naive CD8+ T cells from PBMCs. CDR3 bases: TGTGCCAGCAGCGTAGAACACGCTTACCAAGAGACCCAGTACTTC. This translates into CASSVEHAYQETQYF.